This T cell receptor beta chain was profiled in a study of blood T cell repertoires in COVID-19. The wider study: The samples span acute and convalescent COVID-19 from the United States, Italy and Spain. Nucleic acid was either cDNA or gDNA, and it came from T cells, B-cell-depleted T cells, or PBMCs.

CDR1 and CDR2 (germline): MNHEY, SVGAGI. The CDR3 is 14 residues long. Trimming pared 5 bases from V and 2 bases from J, leaving 11 bases between. How the authors handled the data: Amplification from reference gene primers served as the basis for estimated nucleated cell counts. Profiling relied on immunoSEQ multiplex PCR, and the TCRdb table lists in-frame clones only, not all of them. D and trimming were read from the DNA, whereas the V and J calls and clone size are those reported in that table. Of 280,000 or so clones detected, 88% appear once; the ten largest clones hold 9.4%. The chain uses TRBV6-5 and TRBJ2-3; possibly TRBD1 for D (5 bases). The receptor comes from a man younger than 35 with active or convalescent COVID-19. The sequenced material came from peripheral blood. The CDR3 nucleotides are TGTGCCAGCAGTCGACAGCTCAACACAGATACGCAGTATTTT. Its translation: CASSRQLNTDTQYF.